This passage covers 19 T cell receptor beta chains from one sample sequenced in a study of follicular helper T cells after annual influenza vaccination (dated by TCRdb to the late 2010s). Libraries were built with the immunoSEQ multiplex PCR assay. TCRdb carries this immuneACCESS record with in-frame sequences only. Its versions omit some clonotypes, under half of them owing to an unresolved V gene in the studies checked, with the rest unexplained. The sample table lists roughly 5,000 clones, 84% of them with a count of one. The ten largest clones capture over 2% of the sample. The label giving this sample's time point can be read as: 2015-2016 season, 7 days after influenza vaccination. The sequencing here drew on CXCR5+ CD38- circulating T follicular helper cells from blood, taken 7 days after influenza vaccination. What this sample's cell subset or site label stands for: circulating Tfh, non-naive CD4+CXCR5+PD-1+ (ICOS+CD38+ or ICOS-CD38-). The origin of the receptors is an adult who received the influenza vaccine.

The chain carries TRBV2 and TRBJ1-3; D gene ambiguous. Trimming pared 7 bases from V and 4 bases from J, leaving 8 bases between. CDR3 length: 12 residues. The germline V gene has CDR1 SNHLY and CDR2 FYNNEI. The CDR3 DNA reads as TGTGCCAGCATGAGCGCAGGAAACACCATATATTTT. It yields the protein CASMSAGNTIYF.

V usage is TRBV6-1 and J usage is TRBJ1-1; no clear D. There are 14 residues in the CDR3. V dropped 5 bases and J dropped 3 bases, with 13 bases sitting between them. Germline values: CDR1 MNHNS, CDR2 SASEGT. CDR3 sequence: CASSNLFTDTEAFF. The CDR3 DNA is TGTGCCAGCAGTAACCTTTTTACGGACACTGAAGCTTTCTTT.

This clone was detected only a few times. The genes are TRBV5-1 and TRBJ1-5; D is possibly TRBD1 (5 bases). The V end was cut by 0 bases, the J end by 1 base, with 11 bases between. The CDR3 length is 16 residues. Germline V gives CDR1 SGHRS, CDR2 YFSETQ. The DNA of the CDR3 is TGCGCCAGCAGCTTGGGGGCAGGGACGAGCAATCAGCCCCAGCATTTT. Translation gives CASSLGAGTSNQPQHF.

The chain joins TRBV7-6 to TRBJ2-1; maybe TRBD2 (6 bases). Between the trimmed V and J ends, which lost 4 bases and 6 bases, there was a span of 19 bases. The CDR3 is 16 amino acids. The V gene's germline CDR1 is SGHVS and CDR2 FNYEAQ. The CDR3 nucleotides read TGTGCCAGCAGCTCCGACCGGGAGAACTGGGGCAATGAGCAGTTCTTC. It is translated as CASSSDRENWGNEQFF.

The chain uses TRBV29-1 and TRBJ2-1; TRBD2 matches 13 bases. J lost 9 bases, V lost 8 bases, and 10 bases had no gene match. CDR3 length: 14 amino acids. The germline gives CDR1 SQVTM, CDR2 ANQGSEA. In nucleotides, the CDR3 is TGCAGCACTGGGACTAGCGGGGCCCTAGGTGAGCAGTTCTTC. It codes for CSTGTSGALGEQFF.

This chain links TRBV6-1 with TRBJ2-2; tentatively, D is TRBD1 (5 bases). The CDR3 is 15 residues long. V dropped 4 bases and J dropped 5 bases, with 14 bases sitting between them. Germline CDR1 reads MNHNS; CDR2 reads SASEGT. CDR3 in amino acids: CASSAVTGGTGELFF. The DNA of the CDR3 is TGTGCCAGCAGTGCCGTAACAGGTGGAACCGGGGAGCTGTTTTTT.

This clone was recorded once. The J gene is TRBJ2-3, the V gene TRBV7-2, with a possible D match to TRBD1 (5 bases). Germline values: CDR1 SGHTA, CDR2 FQGNSA. This CDR3 comprises 16 residues. Trimming took 2 bases from V and 2 from J, leaving 14 bases between them. CDR3 region: CASSLFGARATDTQYF. CDR3 nucleotide sequence: TGTGCCAGCAGCTTATTTGGGGCCCGGGCCACAGATACGCAGTATTTT.

This chain joins TRBV18 and TRBJ1-4; D call uncertain. V lost 2 bases and J lost 5, with 12 bases in between. This CDR3 region has 15 residues. CDR1 and CDR2 from the germline V gene are KGHSH and LQKENI. In nucleotides, the CDR3 is TGTGCCAGCTCACCAGCGGCTGGGATGAATGAAAAACTGTTTTTT. The encoded protein is CASSPAAGMNEKLFF. Together with reference TRBV18 and TRBJ1-4, the CDR3 gives the full variable domain: NAGVMQNPRHLVRRRGQEARLRCSPMKGHSHVYWYRQLPEEGLKFMVYLQKENIIDESGMPKERFSAEFPKEGPSILRIQQVVRGDSAAYFCASSPAAGMNEKLFFGSGTQLSVL.

J is TRBJ2-5 and V is TRBV5-1, with D hard to call. The V gene's germline CDR1 is SGHRS and CDR2 YFSETQ. CDR3 size: 14 residues. The V end was cut by 4 bases, the J end by 7 bases, with 17 bases between. CDR3 region: CASSEADGLGTQYF. In DNA form, the CDR3 reads TGCGCCAGCAGCGAAGCAGACGGCCTTGGGACCCAGTACTTC.

The chain combines TRBV20-1 with TRBJ2-5; D call uncertain. From germline, CDR1 is DFQATT and CDR2 SNEGSKA (reference sequence). The CDR3 sequence is 10 residues long. V shed 5 bases and J shed 5 bases, with 6 bases lying between them. CDR3 residues: CSAGIETQYF. CDR3 bases: TGCAGTGCTGGGATTGAGACCCAGTACTTC.

This clone was recorded once. The rearrangement joins TRBV10-3 to TRBJ1-1; 7 bases fit TRBD1. J lost 9 bases, V lost 6 bases, and 7 bases had no gene match. In germline, CDR1 is ENHRY, CDR2 SYGVKD. The CDR3 has 12 residues. This chain's CDR3 is CAIRDDRAKAFF. For the CDR3, the DNA is TGTGCCATCAGGGACGACAGGGCTAAAGCTTTCTTT.

A few counts support this clone. V and J are TRBV2 and TRBJ1-5; D gene ambiguous. Per germline, CDR1 SNHLY and CDR2 FYNNEI. The CDR3 contains 15 residues. Trimming pared 2 bases from V and 4 bases from J, leaving 12 bases between. CDR3: CASSESWIGNQPQHF. CDR3 DNA sequence: TGTGCCAGCAGTGAAAGCTGGATAGGGAATCAGCCCCAGCATTTT.

The chain has TRBV7-2 and TRBJ2-1, with 7 bases that match TRBD2. V was clipped by 7 bases and J by 3 bases; unmatched bases: 9. Germline-derived CDR1 and CDR2 are SGHTA and FQGNSA. The CDR3 extends over 15 amino acids. In DNA form, the CDR3 reads TGTGCCAGCACCCCGGGGGGTCCGATCTACAATGAGCAGTTCTTC. Protein product: CASTPGGPIYNEQFF. Supplemented by reference TRBV7-2 and TRBJ2-1, the full variable domain reads GAGVSQSPSNKVTEKGKDVELRCDPISGHTALYWYRQSLGQGLEFLIYFQGNSAPDKSGLPSDRFSAERTGGSVSTLTIQRTQQEDSAVYLCASTPGGPIYNEQFFGPGTRLTVL.

CDR3 nucleotide sequence: TGTGCCAGTAGTAAGGGGGGGAGCACAGATACGCAGTATTTT. Translating gives CASSKGGSTDTQYF. The V call is TRBV19, the J call TRBJ2-3; tentatively, D is TRBD2 (7 bases). Germline loops: CDR1 LNHDA, CDR2 SQIVND (reference sequence). The CDR3 totals 14 residues. Deletions cut 4 bases from V and 0 bases from J, with 8 bases between.

The chain combines TRBV7-9 with TRBJ2-1, with 10 bases lining up with TRBD2. Germline V lookup: CDR1 SEHNR, CDR2 FQNEAQ (reference sequence). The CDR3 totals 16 residues. J was trimmed by 7 bases and V by 5 bases; bases with no gene match: 11. The CDR3 is CASSIRTSGGRNEQFF. The DNA of the CDR3 is TGTGCCAGCAGCATTAGGACTAGCGGAGGTAGGAATGAGCAGTTCTTC. The variable domain in full, completed from reference TRBV7-9 and TRBJ2-1, reads DTGVSQNPRHKITKRGQNVTFRCDPISEHNRLYWYRQTLGQGPEFLTYFQNEAQLEKSRLLSDRFSAERPKGSFSTLEIQRTEQGDSAMYLCASSIRTSGGRNEQFFGPGTRLTVL.

Points on this clone: The same CDR3 also results from other DNA sequences found in this sample. The genes are TRBV9 and TRBJ2-7, with TRBD1 matching 8 bases. Per the germline V gene, CDR1 is SGDLS and CDR2 is YYNGEE. This CDR3 is built from 16 residues. V trimming: 4 bases; J trimming: 7 bases; junction bases outside the gene matches: 16. The CDR3 coding sequence is TGTGCCAGCAGCCCAAGACAGGGGAGTACTCCGCGAGAGCAGTACTTC. Its translation: CASSPRQGSTPREQYF.

The genes are TRBV2 and TRBJ1-2, with 9 nucleotides matching TRBD1. This CDR3 contains 14 residues. Germline CDR1 is SNHLY and CDR2 is FYNNEI. Trimming removed 1 base from V and 8 bases from J; junction bases left unmatched: 5. In DNA, the CDR3 is TGTGCCAGCAGTGAAGTGACAGGGGGATCGGGCTACACCTTC. Translating gives CASSEVTGGSGYTF.

This rearrangement joins TRBV7-2 to TRBJ1-4, with TRBD1 identical over 10 bases. With 5 bases clipped from V and 7 bases from J, the junction kept 7 bases outside the gene matches. Germline V gene lookup returns CDR1 SGHTA and CDR2 FQGNSA. CDR3 length equals 15 residues. CDR3 in amino acids: CASSLGGQGVEKLFF. The CDR3 nucleotides are TGTGCCAGCAGCCTAGGAGGACAGGGGGTTGAAAAACTGTTTTTT.

The chain uses TRBV18 and TRBJ1-1; 7 bases line up with TRBD1. V lost 5 bases and J lost 5; bases outside the gene matches: 8. Germline V gene data show CDR1 as KGHSH and CDR2 as LQKENI. This CDR3 is 14 amino acids long. The CDR3 region has the DNA TGTGCCAGCTCATCAACCAACAGGGGAACTGAAGCTTTCTTT. It codes for CASSSTNRGTEAFF. The variable domain in full, with the rest retrieved from reference TRBV18 and TRBJ1-1, is NAGVMQNPRHLVRRRGQEARLRCSPMKGHSHVYWYRQLPEEGLKFMVYLQKENIIDESGMPKERFSAEFPKEGPSILRIQQVVRGDSAAYFCASSSTNRGTEAFFGQGTRLTVV.